Reported below is one T cell receptor (beta chain). Its antigen remains unknown. PCR employed 60 Vbeta and 13 Jbeta primers. Profiling relied on immunoSEQ multiplex PCR, and the TCRdb table lists in-frame clones only, not all of them. In total, the table holds 150,000 to 200,000 clones. This sample was included in a study of cytomegalovirus exposure and HLA in healthy donors. Findings and limits, study-wide: TCR beta chain V- and J-gene trimming was linked, in a later analysis, to a missense variant in DCLRE1C.

Trimming stripped 4 bases from V and 3 bases from J, with 12 bases between. Germline lookup yields CDR1 SGHRS and CDR2 YFSETQ. The CDR3 spans 14 residues. The receptor was isolated from a young woman in good health and CMV-seropositive. The sequenced sample consisted of PBMCs. The J gene is TRBJ2-3, the V gene TRBV5-1; D uncertain. The CDR3 DNA is TGCGCCAGCAGCGGCAGACTCCAAACAGATACGCAGTATTTT. It codes for CASSGRLQTDTQYF.